The rows below give T cell receptor beta chains drawn from one sample of a study of spatial heterogeneity in lung cancer. In TCRdb, the 5' RACE reads were re-called with MiXCR into one record per CDR3 protein. The table records tens of thousands of distinct CDR3 sequences, under 8% of them present only once. The source was PBMCs, collected at follow-up. The source is a female donor with early-stage non-small cell lung cancer. Both conserved end residues are part of each CDR3. The D gene is left open where the match is weak. For some rows the clone size is stated as once, few or many, or as a class when expanded; others skip it.

cdr3_length,clone_size,d_call,j_call,v_call,cdr3_aa,cdr3_nt
15,many,-,TRBJ2-7,TRBV5-5,CASSLEVIRSYEQYF,TGTGCCAGCAGCTTGGAAGTGATCCGCTCCTACGAGCAGTACTTC
14,-,-,TRBJ2-1,TRBV11-2,CASSLWGSYNEQFF,TGTGCCAGCAGCTTGTGGGGCTCCTACAATGAGCAGTTCTTC
14,few,-,TRBJ2-4,TRBV5-1,CASSLTGIKNIQYF,TGCGCCAGCAGCTTGACAGGGATAAAAAACATTCAGTACTTC
17,many,TRBD2,TRBJ2-3,TRBV7-2,CASSPWIAGANTDTQYF,TGTGCCAGCAGCCCTTGGATTGCGGGAGCTAACACAGATACGCAGTATTTT
14,-,-,TRBJ2-3,TRBV20-1,CSATTSLGADTQYF,TGCAGTGCAACCACTAGCCTTGGGGCAGATACGCAGTATTTT
15,-,-,TRBJ1-1,TRBV15,CATSRDGHVNTEAFF,TGTGCCACCAGCAGAGATGGCCATGTGAACACTGAAGCTTTCTTT
12,many,-,TRBJ2-7,TRBV20-1,CSARDYSGEQYF,TGCAGTGCTAGAGATTATAGCGGAGAGCAGTACTTC
17,many,TRBD1,TRBJ2-2,TRBV7-9,CASSSPDRGSNTGELFF,TGTGCCAGCAGCTCACCCGACAGGGGCTCGAACACCGGGGAGCTGTTTTTT
16,-,-,TRBJ2-1,TRBV6-4,CASSDSSGASYNEQFF,TGTGCCAGCAGTGACTCGTCAGGGGCGTCCTACAATGAGCAGTTCTTC
16,many,TRBD1,TRBJ1-2,TRBV5-1,CASSATGGATNYGYTF,TGCGCCAGCAGCGCCACAGGGGGCGCAACCAACTATGGCTACACCTTC
14,-,-,TRBJ2-5,TRBV18,CASSPTVYQETQYF,TGTGCCAGCTCACCAACCGTGTACCAAGAGACCCAGTACTTC
15,medium-sized,TRBD1,TRBJ2-7,TRBV5-6,CASSLVQGAAYEQYF,TGTGCCAGCAGCTTGGTACAGGGGGCCGCCTACGAGCAGTACTTC
12,many,-,TRBJ2-5,TRBV15,CATSRDRETQYF,TGTGCCACCAGCAGAGATAGGGAGACCCAGTACTTC
13,few,TRBD1,TRBJ1-1,TRBV7-3,CASRGQGVSEAFF,TGTGCCAGTAGGGGACAGGGGGTATCTGAAGCTTTCTTT
15,-,-,TRBJ2-3,TRBV2,CASSAQGTGTDTQYF,TGTGCCAGCAGCGCTCAGGGGACGGGCACAGATACGCAGTATTTT
14,many,-,TRBJ1-3,TRBV5-1,CASSLGELGNTIYF,TGCGCCAGCAGCTTGGGGGAACTCGGAAACACCATATATTTT
15,many,TRBD1,TRBJ1-1,TRBV7-9,CASSLMGQGATEAFF,TGTGCCAGCAGCTTAATGGGACAGGGGGCCACTGAAGCTTTCTTT
15,many,-,TRBJ2-3,TRBV4-3,CASSQYRTGTDTQYF,TGCGCCAGCAGCCAATATCGGACAGGCACAGATACGCAGTATTTT
13,many,-,TRBJ2-7,TRBV27,CASSFGYTYEQYF,TGTGCCAGCAGTTTCGGTTATACCTACGAGCAGTACTTC
16,many,TRBD2,TRBJ2-2,TRBV7-2,CASSPPSGGNTGELFF,TGTGCCAGCAGCCCGCCTAGCGGGGGTAACACCGGGGAGCTGTTTTTT
17,many,-,TRBJ1-3,TRBV18,CASSPPGDFSSGNTIYF,TGTGCCAGCTCACCACCGGGGGACTTCTCCTCTGGAAACACCATATATTTT
16,few,TRBD2,TRBJ2-5,TRBV7-9,CASSPRLAEIQETQYF,TGTGCCAGCAGCCCGAGACTAGCGGAGATCCAAGAGACCCAGTACTTC
14,many,-,TRBJ1-2,TRBV7-2,CASQRGREVNGYTF,TGTGCCAGCCAGAGGGGCAGGGAAGTCAATGGCTACACCTTC
16,few,TRBD2,TRBJ2-1,TRBV20-1,CSAVPWTSGDSDEQFF,TGCAGTGCTGTACCTTGGACTAGCGGGGATTCAGATGAGCAGTTCTTC
16,many,-,TRBJ2-6,TRBV3-1,CASSQDRTSGANVLTF,TGTGCCAGCAGCCAAGATCGGACCTCTGGGGCCAACGTCCTGACTTTC
13,many,-,TRBJ1-2,TRBV7-2,CASSPGQLLPHTF,TGTGCCAGCAGCCCCGGACAGCTCCTTCCTCACACCTTC
19,-,TRBD2,TRBJ2-1,TRBV6-1,CASSEGGLAGGWSYNEQFF,TGTGCCAGCAGTGAAGGAGGACTAGCGGGGGGGTGGTCCTACAATGAGCAGTTCTTC
16,many,-,TRBJ1-4,TRBV5-1,CASSRTVGERNEKLFF,TGCGCCAGCTCGCGGACGGTCGGCGAGCGGAATGAAAAACTGTTTTTT
16,few,TRBD1,TRBJ1-3,TRBV5-1,CASSRIGTDSGNTIYF,TGCGCCAGCAGCCGGATCGGGACAGACTCTGGAAACACCATATATTTT
13,many,-,TRBJ2-5,TRBV29-1,CSGGGGGHETQYF,TGCAGCGGTGGAGGGGGAGGGCACGAGACCCAGTACTTC
18,many,-,TRBJ2-6,TRBV7-9,CASSPPGGKTSGANVLTF,TGTGCCAGCAGCCCTCCAGGAGGCAAAACCTCTGGGGCCAACGTCCTGACTTTC
15,few,TRBD2,TRBJ2-3,TRBV10-3,CAISESGGKKDTQYF,TGTGCCATCAGTGAGAGCGGGGGAAAGAAGGATACGCAGTATTTT
16,-,-,TRBJ2-3,TRBV7-2,CASSLVRGLVTDTQYF,TGTGCCAGCAGCTTAGTGAGGGGACTGGTTACAGATACGCAGTATTTT
14,-,-,TRBJ1-1,TRBV14,CASSQAGMNTEAFF,TGTGCCAGCAGCCAAGCTGGGATGAACACTGAAGCTTTCTTT
14,many,TRBD1,TRBJ2-7,TRBV5-1,CASSTDRGGDEQYF,TGCGCCAGCAGCACAGACAGGGGGGGCGACGAGCAGTACTTC
16,few,-,TRBJ1-1,TRBV12-3/TRBV12-4,CASSLPRVPMNTEAFF,TGTGCCAGCAGTTTACCCAGGGTACCTATGAACACTGAAGCTTTCTTT
14,few,TRBD2,TRBJ2-1,TRBV15,CATKPSGVYNEQFF,TGTGCCACCAAACCTAGCGGGGTCTACAATGAGCAGTTCTTC
13,-,-,TRBJ1-5,TRBV29-1,CSVVTTSNQPQHF,TGCAGCGTTGTTACGACAAGTAATCAGCCCCAGCATTTT
15,-,TRBD1,TRBJ2-7,TRBV29-1,CSAFQGGTGGYEQYF,TGCAGTGCCTTCCAAGGAGGGACAGGGGGGTACGAGCAGTACTTC
11,many,-,TRBJ1-1,TRBV29-1,CSARENTEAFF,TGCAGCGCGCGGGAGAACACTGAAGCTTTCTTT
12,many,-,TRBJ2-1,TRBV29-1,CSVVRPGSEQFF,TGCAGCGTTGTCCGCCCGGGGAGCGAGCAGTTCTTC
14,many,-,TRBJ2-3,TRBV7-9,CASSGEWETDTQYF,TGTGCCAGCAGCGGGGAATGGGAAACAGATACGCAGTATTTT